What follows is one TCR beta chain and its context. No cognate antigen has been identified for it. Base qualities are not recorded, but no much larger clone differs from it by a single base. This specimen comes from a study of T-cell reconstitution after alpha-beta-depleted transplantation in children (dated by TCRdb to the mid-2010s). At the level of the whole study: T-cell immune reconstitution after TCRalphabeta/CD19-depleted allogeneic hematopoietic cell transplantation in children was quantitatively tracked in the study by means of TCR repertoire profiling.

Relative to germline, V is missing 1 base and J is missing 2 bases, with 8 bases of the junction outside any gene match. The germline V gene specifies WSHSY as CDR1 and SAAADI as CDR2. Its CDR3 holds 17 amino acids, cysteine through phenylalanine. The read is trimmed to its CDR3 DNA, 51 bases read in frame from base 1. Library generation was performed with PCR. The sequencing machine was an Illumina HiSeq 2500. TCR libraries were prepared with molecular barcoding, using unique molecular identifiers to normalize TCRbeta repertoire quantification. In-frame beta chains were kept once TCRdb had trimmed the public reads at Q25 with fastp and called clones with MiXCR. Here each entry gathers all rows of one CDR3 protein and keeps the most common genes and DNA. The sample records approximately 250,000 distinct CDR3 sequences, over 9.5% of which are singletons. 5.1% of the sample lies in the top ten.

The origin of this receptor is a human donor who donated a stem cell graft to a child with SCID. Sequenced material: PBMCs from the stem cell graft donor, taken from the stem cell graft. This chain is built from TRBV10-2 and TRBJ2-3; TRBD2 lines up with 8 middle nucleotides. The bases are TGCGCCAGCAGTGAGTGGGTAGCGGGGCCCCCCACAGATACGCAGTATTTT. Its translation reads: CASSEWVAGPPTDTQYF.